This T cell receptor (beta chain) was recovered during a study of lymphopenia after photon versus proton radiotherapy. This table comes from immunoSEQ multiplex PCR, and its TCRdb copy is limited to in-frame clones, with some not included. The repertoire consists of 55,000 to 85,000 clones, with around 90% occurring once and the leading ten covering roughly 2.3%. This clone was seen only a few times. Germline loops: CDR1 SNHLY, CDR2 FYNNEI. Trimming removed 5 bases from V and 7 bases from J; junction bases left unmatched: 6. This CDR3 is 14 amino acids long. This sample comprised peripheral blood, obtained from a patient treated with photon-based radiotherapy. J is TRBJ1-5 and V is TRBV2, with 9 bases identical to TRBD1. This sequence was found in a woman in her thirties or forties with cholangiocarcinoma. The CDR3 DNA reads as TGTGCCAGCAGTCAACAGGGGGCGAGGCAGCCCCAGCATTTT. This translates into CASSQQGARQPQHF.